The clone carrying this T cell receptor beta chain was counted ten times or more. No antigen is known for it. Trimming removed 5 bases from V and 7 bases from J; junction bases left unmatched: 8. The CDR3 covers 14 residues. The germline CDR1 and CDR2 sequences are MDHEN and SYDVKM. The investigators made TCR beta cDNA from about 500 ng total RNA, using a constant-region primer. Slightly modified ARM-PCR, run as three nested multiplex PCR rounds, produced the TCR beta libraries. The first two PCR rounds, around 11 cycles each, used TRBV1-TRBV30 forward primers and a C-beta reverse primer. TCRdb analysed the multiplex PCR reads with MiXCR anew, one entry per CDR3 protein. This sample has 70,000 to 85,000 distinct CDR3 sequences; roughly two thirds occur once, and the top ten carry approximately 13%. This entry is derived from a study of tumor-infiltrating lymphocytes in primary liver carcinoma. Study background: Donors had hepatocellular carcinoma or combined HCC and intrahepatic cholangiocarcinoma. Tumor stage was T1-T3 N0M0, and tumor size was roughly 4 to 11 cm across.

Study-wide results and caveats: Tumor region pairs outstripped tumor-adjacent and tumor-blood pairs in overlap.

Between roughly 17 and 31 mg of unsorted bulk tissue served as the source from which RNA and DNA were co-extracted. The sample was liver tumor tissue from sampling region 4. The sample's subset: tumor region T4, right-lateral pole. The clonotype originates from a woman in her fifties or sixties with primary liver carcinoma and hepatitis B virus infection. The chain combines TRBV28 with TRBJ2-1, with 7 bases fitting TRBD2. The CDR3 coding sequence is TGTGCCAGCAGTCAGGGAGGGCAAGTGAATGAGCAGTTCTTC. Translating gives CASSQGGQVNEQFF.